This T cell receptor beta chain was obtained from a study of regulatory T cells in long-lasting Graves disease. Germline trimming cut 0 bases from V and 4 bases from J; bases unmatched to any gene: 3. The CDR3 runs 15 residues. Germline values: CDR1 SGHAT, CDR2 FQNNGV. In building TCR beta libraries, iRepertoire HTBI primers were used together with Arm-PCR of CDR3 regions. From the multiplex PCR reads, TCRdb called clonotypes with MiXCR, one entry per CDR3 protein. The data hold roughly 500,000 distinct CDR3 sequences, with approximately 15% observed a single time. This clonotype was recorded at least ten times. Specified time point: newly diagnosed GD, antithyroid drugs for less than 3 months. With RNA extracted from PBMCs as input, the TCR library was made. The same sample was also studied in work on T cells in Graves' hyperthyroidism and ophthalmopathy.

This clonotype was sampled from a woman aged 45-65 years with Graves disease. J is TRBJ1-2 and V is TRBV11-2; TRBD1 aligns across 9 bases. Sequenced material: peripheral blood mononuclear cells (PBMCs), taken at new diagnosis, from a patient treated with antithyroid drugs. Written as DNA, the CDR3 is TGTGCCAGCAGCTTAGAGGAGACAGGGGGCTATGGCTACACCTTC. Translation: CASSLEETGGYGYTF. Combining the CDR3 with reference TRBV11-2 and TRBJ1-2 gives the whole variable domain EAGVAQSPRYKIIEKRQSVAFWCNPISGHATLYWYQQILGQGPKLLIQFQNNGVVDDSQLPKDRFSAERLKGVDSTLKIQPAKLEDSAVYLCASSLEETGGYGYTFGSGTRLTVV.